This T cell receptor beta chain derives from a study of a mutant IDH1 vaccine in newly diagnosed glioma. Study-level background: Patients' prior therapy spanned radiotherapy, temozolomide, or both; most underwent both.

The CDR3 consists of 15 residues. V lost 5 bases to trimming and J lost 4 bases; unmatched junction nucleotides: 10. Germline CDR1 reads MDHEN; CDR2 reads SYDVKM. The data were produced by immunoSEQ multiplex PCR, yet TCRdb's version contains in-frame clones alone and is incomplete. This sample has over 40,000 clones; approximately 92% occur once, and the top ten carry approximately 1.5%. Time point of the sample: week 35, safety follow-up. The content of each vaccine dose was 300 ug of mutant IDH1 20-mer peptide, and topical imiquimod accompanied it. With regard to this clone: The antigen remains unidentified.

The rearrangement joins TRBV28 to TRBJ2-7, with TRBD2 matching 8 bases. The receptor was derived from a man aged 35-49 years with glioma. The material was PBMCs, obtained from a glioma patient whose treatment included an IDH1 peptide vaccine. The chain's CDR3 is CASSPRNSGTYEQYF. CDR3 sequence (DNA): TGTGCCAGCAGTCCCCGTAATAGCGGGACGTACGAGCAGTACTTC. The full variable domain, rest sourced from reference TRBV28 and TRBJ2-7, is DVKVTQSSRYLVKRTGEKVFLECVQDMDHENMFWYRQDPGLGLRLIYFSYDVKMKEKGDIPEGYSVSREKKERFSLILESASTNQTSMYLCASSPRNSGTYEQYFGPGTRLTVT.